These T cell receptor beta chains were read from a single sample in a study of beta chain features in type 1 diabetes. TCRdb's copy holds only in-frame clones and misses some; the assay was immunoSEQ multiplex PCR. The table lists about 290,000 clones, about 7.8% of them singletons. Input material: central memory CD4+ T cells from blood. These receptors were taken from a woman aged 18-35 years in good health. CDR3s include the opening cysteine and the closing phenylalanine or tryptophan. A D gene is named only where the DNA matches it firmly. Clone size is shown for a subset of rows, as once, few, many or a class of expanded clone.

abundance	v_gene	j_gene	d_gene	CDR3nt	CDR3aa
few	TRBV7-8	TRBJ2-4	TRBD2	TGTGCCAGCAGCATCACTAGCGGGAGCCTCGGGGTGACCAAAAACATTCAGTACTTC	CASSITSGSLGVTKNIQYF
-	TRBV7-9	TRBJ2-5	-	TGTGCCAGCAGCTTGTTAAGAAGCGCGGGGGAGACCCAGTACTTC	CASSLLRSAGETQYF
-	TRBV4-2	TRBJ2-7	-	TGTGCCAGCAGCCAAGGTCCAGGTGGGGAGCAGTACTTC	CASSQGPGGEQYF
few	TRBV5-1	TRBJ2-1	TRBD1	TGCGCCAGCAGCGCCGGGACAGGGGGCTACAATGAGCAGTTCTTC	CASSAGTGGYNEQFF
-	TRBV6-1	TRBJ1-5	-	TGTGCCAGCAGTGAGTCTAAGTTCGGGACACTCGCCGATCAGCCCCAGCATTTT	CASSESKFGTLADQPQHF
-	TRBV14	TRBJ2-7	-	TGTGCCAGCAGCCCGCCGGGACCCGACTACGAGCAGTACTTC	CASSPPGPDYEQYF
few	TRBV7-2	TRBJ2-1	-	TGTGCCAGCAGCTTAGTGGCGGGGGCATACAATGAGCAGTTCTTC	CASSLVAGAYNEQFF
few	TRBV4-2	TRBJ2-1	-	TGTGCCAGTAGGGGGATAGGGGCGGGTGAGCAGTTCTTC	CASRGIGAGEQFF
-	TRBV7-2	TRBJ1-3	-	TGTGCCAGCAGCCGACCTACACAGGGTGGAAACACCATATATTTT	CASSRPTQGGNTIYF
many	TRBV29-1	TRBJ2-7	-	TGCAGCGTTGGGGGAGTATCCTACGAGCAGTACTTC	CSVGGVSYEQYF
once	TRBV19	TRBJ1-2	-	TGTGCCAGTAGTATACCGGCCCGCGTCTATGGCTACACCTTC	CASSIPARVYGYTF
few	TRBV5-8	TRBJ1-1	TRBD1	TGTGCCAGCAGCCGGACCCGGGACAGGGATACTGAAGCTTTCTTT	CASSRTRDRDTEAFF
-	TRBV9	TRBJ2-3	-	TGTGCCAGCAGCGTAGGAGCTCAAGATACGCAGTATTTT	CASSVGAQDTQYF
few	TRBV7-9	TRBJ1-1	-	TGTGCCAGCACCCCGCCCGGCATTGAAGCTTTCTTT	CASTPPGIEAFF
few	TRBV9	TRBJ1-4	-	TGTGCCAGCAGCCGGGCAGCTGGGACCGAAAAACTGTTTTTT	CASSRAAGTEKLFF
-	TRBV5-1	TRBJ1-5	-	TGCGCCAGCAGCTTGGAGGGGCGAAGCAATCAGCCCCAGCATTTT	CASSLEGRSNQPQHF
many	TRBV4-2	TRBJ1-1	-	TGTGCCAGCAGCCACCTCAGGGGCATGAACACTGAAGCTTTCTTT	CASSHLRGMNTEAFF
few	TRBV19	TRBJ1-1	-	TGTGCCAGTAGTATCCGGGGTGTGAACACTGAAGCTTTCTTT	CASSIRGVNTEAFF
-	TRBV5-1	TRBJ2-4	-	TGCGCCAGCGGTCCCGGGACAACAAGGAACATTCAGTACTTC	CASGPGTTRNIQYF
-	TRBV2	TRBJ1-1	-	TGTGCCAGCAGTGAGGGGCCCGAAAAGGGAGCTTTCTTT	CASSEGPEKGAFF
few	TRBV30	TRBJ2-7	-	TGTGCCTGGGACCCCGGGACGGCGAACTACGAGCAGTACTTC	CAWDPGTANYEQYF
few	TRBV10-3	TRBJ1-5	-	TGTGCCATCAGTGGGGGGGGCCAACAGCCCCAGCATTTT	CAISGGGQQPQHF
-	TRBV18	TRBJ2-2	TRBD2	TGTGCCAGCTCACGGCTAGCGGATAACACCGGGGAGCTGTTTTTT	CASSRLADNTGELFF
few	TRBV7-8	TRBJ2-3	TRBD2	TGTGCCAGCAGCTTAGCGTTAGCGGGACGGTACACAGATACGCAGTATTTT	CASSLALAGRYTDTQYF
-	TRBV28	TRBJ2-1	-	TGTGCCAGCAGTTTGACAGGTAGCTACAATGAGCAGTTCTTC	CASSLTGSYNEQFF
few	TRBV7-8	TRBJ2-1	-	TGTGCCAGCAGCTTAGGCCCTAGTAACTCTGAGCAGTTCTTC	CASSLGPSNSEQFF
few	TRBV7-2	TRBJ2-2	-	TGTGCCAGCAGCTTTGATCTCACCAGGGCCAACACCGGGGAGCTGTTTTTT	CASSFDLTRANTGELFF
-	TRBV5-1	TRBJ1-2	-	TGCGCCAGCAGCTTGGGACCGGACGGGAATGGCTACACCTTC	CASSLGPDGNGYTF
few	TRBV5-6	TRBJ1-2	-	TGTGCCAGCAGCTTGAGACAGCTCTATGGCTACACCTTC	CASSLRQLYGYTF
-	TRBV29-1	TRBJ1-5	-	TGCAGCGTGGCAGGGGAAACGAGCAATCAGCCCCAGCATTTT	CSVAGETSNQPQHF
-	TRBV28	TRBJ1-1	-	TGTGCCAGCAGGAAACAGGGGAACACTGAAGCTTTCTTT	CASRKQGNTEAFF
few	TRBV14	TRBJ2-3	-	TGTGCCAGCAGCCAAAACAGGGGCACAGATACGCAGTATTTT	CASSQNRGTDTQYF
few	TRBV28	TRBJ1-5	-	TGTGCCAGCTGGGGGCTCAGACAGCCCCAGCATTTT	CASWGLRQPQHF
few	TRBV28	TRBJ1-4	-	TGTGCCAGCAGTCCAGTTTCGAACAGGGTAGATGAAAAACTGTTTTTT	CASSPVSNRVDEKLFF
many	TRBV5-1	TRBJ2-5	-	TGCGCCAGCAGCTTGTTCAGTGGGCAAGAGACCCAGTACTTC	CASSLFSGQETQYF
few	TRBV2	TRBJ2-7	-	TGTGCCAGCAAAATACGGAGCCTCTACGAGCAGTACTTC	CASKIRSLYEQYF